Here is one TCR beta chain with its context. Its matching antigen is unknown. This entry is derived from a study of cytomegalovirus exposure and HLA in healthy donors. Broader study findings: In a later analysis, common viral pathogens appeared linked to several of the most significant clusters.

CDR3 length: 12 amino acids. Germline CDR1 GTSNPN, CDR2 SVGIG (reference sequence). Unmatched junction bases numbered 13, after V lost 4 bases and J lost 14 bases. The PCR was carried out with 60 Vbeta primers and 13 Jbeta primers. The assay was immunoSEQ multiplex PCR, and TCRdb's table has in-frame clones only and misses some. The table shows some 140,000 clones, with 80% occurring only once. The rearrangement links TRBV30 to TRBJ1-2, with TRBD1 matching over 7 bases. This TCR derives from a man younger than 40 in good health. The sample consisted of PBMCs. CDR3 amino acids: CAWILGGSRCTF. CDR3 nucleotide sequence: TGTGCCTGGATTCTAGGGGGCAGCCGCTGTACCTTC. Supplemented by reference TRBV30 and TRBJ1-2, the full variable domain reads SQTIHQWPATLVQPVGSPLSLECTVEGTSNPNLYWYRQAAGRGLQLLFYSVGIGQISSEVPQNLSASRPQDRQFILSSKKLLLSDSGFYLCAWILGGSRCTFGSGTRLTVV.